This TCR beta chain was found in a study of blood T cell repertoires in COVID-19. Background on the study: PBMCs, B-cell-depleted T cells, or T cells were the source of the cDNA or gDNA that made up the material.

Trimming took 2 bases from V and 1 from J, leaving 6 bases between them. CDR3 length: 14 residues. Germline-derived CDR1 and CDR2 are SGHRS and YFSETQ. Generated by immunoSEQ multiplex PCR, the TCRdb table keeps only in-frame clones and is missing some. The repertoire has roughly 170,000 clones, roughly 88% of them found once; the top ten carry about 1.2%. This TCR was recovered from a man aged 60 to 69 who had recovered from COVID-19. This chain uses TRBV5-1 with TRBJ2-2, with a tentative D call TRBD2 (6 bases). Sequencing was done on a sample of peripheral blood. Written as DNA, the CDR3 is TGCGCCAGCAGCTTCGGGGGGAACACCGGGGAGCTGTTTTTT. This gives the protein CASSFGGNTGELFF.